The rows below give T cell receptor beta chains drawn from one sample of a study of cytomegalovirus exposure and HLA in healthy donors. Here immunoSEQ multiplex PCR was the method, and the copy in TCRdb shows in-frame clones only, minus some. The sample has a few hundred thousand clones, 86% seen once. Material for sequencing was PBMCs. These TCRs come from a woman aged 18-29 years in good health and CMV-seronegative. Both conserved end residues are part of each CDR3. A D gene is named only where the DNA matches it firmly. Not every row has a clone size; where given, it reads once, few, many or a size class.

abundance | j_gene | d_gene | v_gene | CDR3aa | CDR3nt
once | TRBJ1-5 | - | TRBV12-1 | CASSFGVQNTHSNQPQHF | TGTGCCAGCAGCTTTGGAGTACAGAACACTCATAGCAATCAGCCCCAGCATTTT
- | TRBJ2-1 | - | TRBV5-1 | CASSFGGEQFF | TGCGCCAGCAGTTTCGGAGGTGAGCAGTTCTTC
- | TRBJ1-1 | - | TRBV7-6 | CASSPQGSNTEAFF | TGTGCCAGCAGCCCACAGGGATCGAACACTGAAGCTTTCTTT
many | TRBJ2-3 | TRBD2 | TRBV7-2 | CASSSGGLLSDTQYF | TGTGCCAGCAGCTCGGGGGGACTATTGTCAGATACGCAGTATTTT
- | TRBJ2-1 | - | TRBV11-3 | CASSLPGATNNEQFF | TGTGCCAGCAGCTTACCGGGAGCGACCAACAATGAGCAGTTCTTC
- | TRBJ2-1 | TRBD2 | TRBV4-1 | CASSQGAGGPVEQFF | TGCGCCAGCAGCCAAGGAGCGGGAGGGCCAGTTGAGCAGTTCTTC
- | TRBJ1-2 | - | TRBV5-1 | CASSLNRANYGYTF | TGCGCCAGCAGCTTGAACAGGGCTAACTATGGCTACACCTTC
- | TRBJ1-1 | - | TRBV2 | CASSPGQYTEAFF | TGTGCCAGCAGTCCTGGACAGTACACTGAAGCTTTCTTT
- | TRBJ2-5 | TRBD2 | TRBV2 | CASSEGGSGRSETQYF | TGTGCCAGCAGTGAAGGGGGTAGCGGGAGATCGGAGACCCAGTACTTC
- | TRBJ2-5 | TRBD2 | TRBV25-1 | CASSEPRTRSGRSETQYF | TGTGCCAGCAGTGAACCTCGAACGAGGAGCGGGAGATCGGAGACCCAGTACTTC
- | TRBJ1-5 | - | TRBV28 | CASREIVDQPQHF | TGTGCCAGCAGAGAAATAGTGGATCAGCCCCAGCATTTT
- | TRBJ2-7 | TRBD2 | TRBV28 | CASSLSTSGTGEQYF | TGTGCCAGCAGTTTATCGACTAGCGGGACGGGCGAGCAGTACTTC
- | TRBJ2-1 | TRBD2 | TRBV27 | CASIYPGRGSYNEQFF | TGTGCCAGCATTTATCCCGGGAGGGGGTCCTACAATGAGCAGTTCTTC
- | TRBJ2-7 | TRBD1 | TRBV5-1 | CASSPGQEIYEQYF | TGCGCCAGCAGCCCGGGACAGGAGATCTACGAGCAGTACTTC
- | TRBJ2-2 | - | TRBV28 | CASTAGRIGDRELFF | TGTGCCAGCACAGCGGGCAGGATAGGGGACCGGGAGCTGTTTTTT
- | TRBJ2-7 | TRBD1 | TRBV7-2 | CASSLDGTGPYEQYF | TGTGCCAGCAGCTTAGACGGGACAGGGCCTTACGAGCAGTACTTC
- | TRBJ2-1 | TRBD2 | TRBV25-1 | CASSLPGGTSGMSSEQFF | TGTGCCAGCAGTCTTCCCGGCGGGACTAGCGGGATGTCGAGTGAGCAGTTCTTC
once | TRBJ2-4 | - | TRBV2 | CASSGRVNRWDIQYF | TGTGCCAGCAGTGGTCGGGTCAATCGCTGGGACATTCAGTACTTC
- | TRBJ1-5 | TRBD1 | TRBV6-1 | CASSHRDRDSAQHF | TGTGCCAGCAGTCACCGGGACAGGGATTCAGCCCAGCATTTT
- | TRBJ1-2 | - | TRBV28 | CASSLRRNYGYTF | TGTGCCAGCAGTTTAAGGCGGAACTATGGCTACACCTTC
- | TRBJ2-7 | TRBD1 | TRBV9 | CASSNRDRPERISYEQYF | TGTGCCAGCAGCAACCGGGACAGGCCCGAAAGGATCTCCTACGAGCAGTACTTC
- | TRBJ2-3 | TRBD2 | TRBV2 | CASSESPGGFTDTQYF | TGTGCCAGCAGTGAATCCCCGGGAGGCTTCACAGATACGCAGTATTTT
- | TRBJ1-5 | - | TRBV5-1 | CASSLGTPDSHQPQHF | TGCGCCAGCAGCCTCGGGACACCAGATTCCCATCAGCCCCAGCATTTT
- | TRBJ2-7 | TRBD2 | TRBV28 | CASTPFVGGYEQYF | TGTGCCAGCACCCCTTTCGTGGGGGGGTACGAGCAGTACTTC
- | TRBJ2-7 | TRBD1 | TRBV5-1 | CASSSRQGEAYEQYF | TGCGCCAGCAGCTCGAGGCAGGGGGAAGCCTACGAGCAGTACTTC
- | TRBJ2-2 | - | TRBV5-1 | CASSFNPGQNTGELFF | TGCGCCAGCAGCTTCAACCCGGGACAGAACACCGGGGAGCTGTTTTTT
- | TRBJ1-1 | - | TRBV5-1 | CASTGNLNTEAFF | TGCGCCAGCACCGGGAACCTGAACACTGAAGCTTTCTTT
few | TRBJ1-1 | TRBD1 | TRBV4-2 | CASSPQGAPEAFF | TGTGCCAGCAGCCCACAGGGGGCGCCTGAAGCTTTCTTT
- | TRBJ2-5 | TRBD2 | TRBV7-9 | CASHRASGSGQETQYF | TGTGCCAGCCACCGGGCTAGCGGGAGTGGACAAGAGACCCAGTACTTC
- | TRBJ2-7 | TRBD2 | TRBV13 | CASSPGLAGGGEQYF | TGTGCCAGCAGCCCCGGACTAGCGGGAGGGGGGGAGCAGTACTTC
- | TRBJ2-3 | - | TRBV6-5 | CASSYSQGSDTQYF | TGTGCCAGCAGTTATAGTCAGGGGTCAGATACGCAGTATTTT
- | TRBJ2-2 | TRBD1 | TRBV19 | CASRNTGGRTGELFF | TGTGCCAGTAGAAACACAGGGGGCCGAACCGGGGAGCTGTTTTTT
- | TRBJ2-7 | TRBD2 | TRBV7-2 | CASSLQRAGEGYEQYF | TGTGCCAGCAGCTTACAACGGGCGGGAGAGGGCTACGAGCAGTACTTC
- | TRBJ2-2 | TRBD2 | TRBV2 | CASSDGAGVATGELFF | TGTGCCAGCAGTGATGGAGCGGGAGTGGCCACCGGGGAGCTGTTTTTT
- | TRBJ2-7 | - | TRBV4-1 | CASSQGGSGTYEQYF | TGCGCCAGCAGCCAAGGGGGTAGCGGAACATACGAGCAGTACTTC
few | TRBJ2-7 | - | TRBV6-4 | CAKQNPYEQYF | TGTGCCAAACAAAACCCTTACGAGCAGTACTTC
- | TRBJ2-1 | TRBD2 | TRBV11-2 | CASSLSAAGGYNEQFF | TGTGCCAGCAGCTTAAGTGCAGCGGGAGGCTACAATGAGCAGTTCTTC
- | TRBJ1-2 | TRBD1 | TRBV27 | CASSVRGQGAFIYGYTF | TGTGCCAGCAGTGTAAGGGGACAGGGGGCGTTCATCTATGGCTACACCTTC
- | TRBJ1-5 | - | TRBV6-5 | CASSYSRNSNQPQHF | TGTGCCAGCAGTTACTCGAGAAATAGCAATCAGCCCCAGCATTTT
- | TRBJ2-2 | - | TRBV4-2 | CASSQDSTSGSSGNTGELFF | TGTGCCAGCAGCCAAGATTCCACCTCGGGGAGTAGCGGAAACACCGGGGAGCTGTTTTTT
- | TRBJ2-3 | TRBD2 | TRBV29-1 | CSVVAGPTDTQYF | TGCAGCGTTGTAGCGGGGCCCACAGATACGCAGTATTTT
- | TRBJ2-5 | TRBD1 | TRBV6-6 | CASRSGTGGETQYF | TGTGCCAGCAGATCCGGGACAGGGGGAGAGACCCAGTACTTC
- | TRBJ2-7 | TRBD1 | TRBV7-2 | CASSLAGQGAYEQYF | TGTGCCAGCAGCTTAGCGGGACAGGGAGCCTACGAGCAGTACTTC